A selection of T cell receptor beta chains follows, all from one sample in a study of regulatory T cells in long-lasting Graves disease. TCRdb itself ran the multiplex PCR reads through MiXCR, one entry per CDR3 protein. This table has some 320,000 distinct CDR3 sequences, 15% to 20% appearing once. The specimen was peripheral blood mononuclear cells (PBMCs), collected at new diagnosis, from a patient treated with antithyroid drugs. Receptors originate from a female donor with Graves disease. Each CDR3 is given with its conserved first and last residue. The D gene is left open where the match is weak.

>TRBJ2-3|TRBD1|TRBV5-6
CASSLSRGQGAVVDTQYF
>TRBJ2-5|-|TRBV7-2
CASSPYGAQETQYF
>TRBJ1-2|-|TRBV11-2
CASSPIRDPYGYTF
>TRBJ2-3|-|TRBV20-1
CSGFGRLTDTQYF
>TRBJ2-7|TRBD1|TRBV28
CASSSSGQVLYF
>TRBJ2-7|TRBD1|TRBV30
CAWNQGAGYEQYF
>TRBJ2-3|TRBD2|TRBV28
CATSYLTSGGADTQYF
>TRBJ1-2|-|TRBV18
CASSPVHDNYGYTF
>TRBJ2-3|-|TRBV3-1
CASRTHREPTDTQYF
>TRBJ2-7|-|TRBV18
CASSPRAVAEQYF
>TRBJ2-7|TRBD1|TRBV27
CATTDRGHEQYF
>TRBJ2-1|TRBD1|TRBV25-1
CASSEYGTGIEFF
>TRBJ1-5|-|TRBV19
CASAGADQPQHF
>TRBJ2-3|TRBD2|TRBV3-1
CASSPSGTSTDTQYF
>TRBJ2-7|-|TRBV28
CASTPKLYYEQYF
>TRBJ2-2|TRBD2|TRBV24-1
CATSDLTSGGSGELFF
>TRBJ2-7|TRBD1|TRBV6-4
CASNRGTGYEQYF
>TRBJ2-7|TRBD2|TRBV6-1
CASSRIASGRAVEQYF
>TRBJ1-5|-|TRBV20-1
CSARGIGGRGNNQPQHF
>TRBJ2-6|TRBD2|TRBV7-2
CASSLAGGPATGANVLTF
>TRBJ2-7|-|TRBV10-3
CAISEGSRPSYEQYF
>TRBJ2-7|-|TRBV3-1
CASSQEKGNYEQYF
>TRBJ1-1|-|TRBV29-1
CSVEQANTEAFF
>TRBJ2-7|TRBD1|TRBV6-1
CASFSGTGGYEQYF